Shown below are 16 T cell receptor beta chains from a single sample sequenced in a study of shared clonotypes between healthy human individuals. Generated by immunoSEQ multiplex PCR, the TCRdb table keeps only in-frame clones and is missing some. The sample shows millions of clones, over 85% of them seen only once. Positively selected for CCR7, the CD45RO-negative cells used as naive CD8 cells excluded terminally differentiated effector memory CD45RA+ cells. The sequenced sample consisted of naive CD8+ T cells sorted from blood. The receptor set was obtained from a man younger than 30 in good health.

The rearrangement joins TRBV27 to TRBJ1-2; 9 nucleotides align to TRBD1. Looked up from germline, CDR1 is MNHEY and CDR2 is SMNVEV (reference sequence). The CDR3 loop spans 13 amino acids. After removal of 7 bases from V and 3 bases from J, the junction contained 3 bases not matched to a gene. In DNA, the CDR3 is TGTGCCAGCACCCGGACAGGGGACTATGGCTACACCTTC. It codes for CASTRTGDYGYTF.

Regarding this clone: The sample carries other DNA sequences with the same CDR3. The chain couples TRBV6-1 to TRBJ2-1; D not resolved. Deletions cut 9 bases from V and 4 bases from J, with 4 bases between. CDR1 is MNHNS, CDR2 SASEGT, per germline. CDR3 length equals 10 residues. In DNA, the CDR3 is TGTGCCAGTCGGTACAATGAGCAGTTCTTC. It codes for CASRYNEQFF.

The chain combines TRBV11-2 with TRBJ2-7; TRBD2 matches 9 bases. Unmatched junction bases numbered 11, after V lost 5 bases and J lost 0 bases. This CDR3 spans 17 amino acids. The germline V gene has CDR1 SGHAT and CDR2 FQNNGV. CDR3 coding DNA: TGTGCCAGCAGCCAAGAGGGTCTAGCGGGGCCCTCCTACGAGCAGTACTTC. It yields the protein CASSQEGLAGPSYEQYF.

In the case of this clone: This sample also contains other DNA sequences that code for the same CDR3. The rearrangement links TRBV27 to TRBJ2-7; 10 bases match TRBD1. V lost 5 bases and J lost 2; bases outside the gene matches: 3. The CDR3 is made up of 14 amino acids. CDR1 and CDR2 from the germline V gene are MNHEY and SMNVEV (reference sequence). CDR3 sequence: CASSAGTGAYEQYF. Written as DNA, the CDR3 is TGTGCCAGCAGTGCAGGGACAGGGGCCTACGAGCAGTACTTC.

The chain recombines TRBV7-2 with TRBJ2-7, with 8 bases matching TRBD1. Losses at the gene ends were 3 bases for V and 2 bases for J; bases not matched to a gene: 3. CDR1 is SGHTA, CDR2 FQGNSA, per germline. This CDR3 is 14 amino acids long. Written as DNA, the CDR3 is TGTGCCAGCAGCTTCAGGGGGCCAACCTACGAGCAGTACTTC. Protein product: CASSFRGPTYEQYF.

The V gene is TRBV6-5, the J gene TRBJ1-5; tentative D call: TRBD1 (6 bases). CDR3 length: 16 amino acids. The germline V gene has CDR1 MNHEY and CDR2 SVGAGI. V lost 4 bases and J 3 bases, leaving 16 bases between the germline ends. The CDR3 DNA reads TGTGCCAGCAGTTCGAACTATGACAGGATCAATCAGCCCCAGCATTTT. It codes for CASSSNYDRINQPQHF.

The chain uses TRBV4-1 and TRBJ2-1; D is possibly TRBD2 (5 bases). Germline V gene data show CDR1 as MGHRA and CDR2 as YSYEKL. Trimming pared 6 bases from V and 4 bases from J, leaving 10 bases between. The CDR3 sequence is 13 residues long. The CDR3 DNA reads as TGCGCCAGCAGGCTTAGCGATTACAATGAGCAGTTCTTC. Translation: CASRLSDYNEQFF.

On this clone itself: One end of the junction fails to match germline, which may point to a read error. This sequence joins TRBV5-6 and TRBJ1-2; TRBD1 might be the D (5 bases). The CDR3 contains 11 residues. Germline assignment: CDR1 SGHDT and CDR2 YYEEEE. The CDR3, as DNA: TGTGCCAGCAGCTTGGTGGGGGTTGAGGCCTTC. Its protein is CASSLVGVEAF.

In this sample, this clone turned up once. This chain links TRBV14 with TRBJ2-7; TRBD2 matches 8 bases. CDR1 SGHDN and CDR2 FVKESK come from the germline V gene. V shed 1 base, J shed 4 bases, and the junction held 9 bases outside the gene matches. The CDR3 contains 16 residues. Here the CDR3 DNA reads TGTGCCAGCAGCCAAGGTCGGGGACTAGTTCTATACGAGCAGTACTTC. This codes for CASSQGRGLVLYEQYF.

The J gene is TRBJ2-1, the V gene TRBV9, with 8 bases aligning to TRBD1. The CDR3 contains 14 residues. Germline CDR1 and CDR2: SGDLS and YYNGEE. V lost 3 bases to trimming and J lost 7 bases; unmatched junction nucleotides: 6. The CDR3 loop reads CASSGWTGLNEQFF. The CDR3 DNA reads TGTGCCAGCAGCGGATGGACAGGGCTGAATGAGCAGTTCTTC.

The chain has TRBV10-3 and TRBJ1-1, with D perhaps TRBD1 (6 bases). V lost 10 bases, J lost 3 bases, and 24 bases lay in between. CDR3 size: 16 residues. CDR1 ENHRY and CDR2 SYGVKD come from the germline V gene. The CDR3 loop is CATLTGGPTPDTEAFF. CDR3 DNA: TGTGCCACCCTAACGGGGGGCCCTACCCCGGACACTGAAGCTTTCTTT.

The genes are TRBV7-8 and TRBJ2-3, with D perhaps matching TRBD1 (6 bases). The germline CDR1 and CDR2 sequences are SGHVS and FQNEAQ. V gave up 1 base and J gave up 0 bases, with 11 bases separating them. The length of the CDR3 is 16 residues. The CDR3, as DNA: TGTGCCAGCAGCTTAGGTACCGGGACAAGCACAGATACGCAGTATTTT. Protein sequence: CASSLGTGTSTDTQYF.

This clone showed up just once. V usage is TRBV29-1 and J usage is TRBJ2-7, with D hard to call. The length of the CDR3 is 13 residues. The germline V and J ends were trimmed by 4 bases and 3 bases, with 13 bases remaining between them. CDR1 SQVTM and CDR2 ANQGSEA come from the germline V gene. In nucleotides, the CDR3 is TGCAGCGTTGCGGCGCGAGAAGGCTACGAGCAGTACTTC. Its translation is CSVAAREGYEQYF.

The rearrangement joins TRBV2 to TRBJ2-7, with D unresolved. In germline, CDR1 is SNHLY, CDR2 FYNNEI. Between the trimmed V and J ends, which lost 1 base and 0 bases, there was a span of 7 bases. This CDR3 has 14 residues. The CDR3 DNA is TGTGCCAGCAGTGAAGGACTCAGCTCCTACGAGCAGTACTTC. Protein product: CASSEGLSSYEQYF.

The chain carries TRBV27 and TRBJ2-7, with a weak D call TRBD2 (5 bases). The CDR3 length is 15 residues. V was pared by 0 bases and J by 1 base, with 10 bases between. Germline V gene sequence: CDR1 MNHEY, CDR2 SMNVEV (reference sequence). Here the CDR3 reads CASSLSLGDSYEQYF. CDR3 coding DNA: TGTGCCAGCAGTTTATCCTTGGGAGATTCCTACGAGCAGTACTTC.

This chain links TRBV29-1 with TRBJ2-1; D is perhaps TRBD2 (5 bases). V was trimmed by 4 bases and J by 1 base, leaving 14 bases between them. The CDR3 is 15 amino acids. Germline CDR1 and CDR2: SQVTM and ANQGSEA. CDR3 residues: CSVVITSISYNEQFF. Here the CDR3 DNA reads TGCAGCGTTGTGATTACTAGTATTTCCTACAATGAGCAGTTCTTC.